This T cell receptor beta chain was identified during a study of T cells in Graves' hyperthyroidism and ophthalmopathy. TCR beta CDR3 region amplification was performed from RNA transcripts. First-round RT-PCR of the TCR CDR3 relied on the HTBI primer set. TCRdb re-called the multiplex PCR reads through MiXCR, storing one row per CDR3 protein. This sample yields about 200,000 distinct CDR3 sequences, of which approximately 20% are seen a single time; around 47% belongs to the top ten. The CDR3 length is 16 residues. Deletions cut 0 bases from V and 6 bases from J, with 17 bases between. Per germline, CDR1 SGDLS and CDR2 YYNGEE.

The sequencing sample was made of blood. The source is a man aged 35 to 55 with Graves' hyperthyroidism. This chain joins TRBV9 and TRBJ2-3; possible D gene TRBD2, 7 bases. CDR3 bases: TGTGCCAGCAGCGTAGTCGGGGGGCAGCATGGTGATACGCAGTATTTT. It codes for CASSVVGGQHGDTQYF.